This T cell receptor beta chain was found in a study of Ad26.COV2.S vaccination and SARS-CoV-2 variants. Treatment meaning: roughly 20 received Ad26.COV2.S at low or high dose, single or two shots; 5 received placebo; per-sample allocation not given. Sampling happened 63 days after the first vaccine or placebo injection. The administered vaccine (an Ad26 vector) expressed Wuhan-strain SARS-CoV-2 spike. V lost 1 base to trimming and J lost 8 bases; unmatched junction nucleotides: 4. The germline V gene has CDR1 SQVTM and CDR2 ANQGSEA. CDR3 length: 13 residues. Data came from immunoSEQ multiplex PCR; TCRdb stores just in-frame clones and leaves some out. The sample carries around 450,000 clones, roughly 89% recorded once.

The source was peripheral blood, collected in a trial of Ad26.COV2.S vaccine versus placebo. The source of this sequence is a person between 18 and 65 years old who received the Ad26.COV2.S COVID-19 vaccine or a placebo. V gene TRBV29-1 combines with J gene TRBJ1-2; 10 bases fit TRBD1. The CDR3 protein is CSVEGQGAWGYTF. The DNA for the CDR3 is TGCAGCGTTGAAGGACAGGGGGCATGGGGCTACACCTTC. The entire variable domain, with the rest obtained from reference TRBV29-1 and TRBJ1-2, is as follows: SAVISQKPSRDICQRGTSLTIQCQVDSQVTMMFWYRQQPGQSLTLIATANQGSEATYESGFVIDKFPISRPNLTFSTLTVSNMSPEDSSIYLCSVEGQGAWGYTFGSGTRLTVV.